The sequence of this TCR beta chain was determined in a study of identical twins. Study-wide points: Whereas memory repertoires showed no such difference, abundant cord blood beta clonotypes carried fewer insertions. Beta out-of-frame sequences showed weaker excess twin sharing. In zero-insertion analyses, partial confounding could arise from invariant MAIT and iNKT cells.

One entry per CDR3 protein results from TCRdb running MiXCR on the 5' RACE reads. The repertoire holds about 810,000 distinct CDR3 sequences, with roughly an eighth as singletons. On this clonotype: Its antigen is still unknown.

This same sample was also taken into another study, of yellow fever vaccine responses in identical twins.

Sequencing was performed on PBMCs. The TCR sequence derives from a woman younger than 35 in good health.

The CDR3 DNA sequence: TGTGCCAGCAGCCTAGAAGCGGGAGCGTTTGCGGATACGCAGTATTTT. Its protein is CASSLEAGAFADTQYF. This rearrangement joins TRBV25-1 to TRBJ2-3; 8 bases are shared with TRBD2. The CDR3 contains 16 residues. Germline V lookup: CDR1 MGHDK, CDR2 SYGVNS. With V trimmed by 6 bases and J by 6 bases, 14 bases remained unmatched.